These 27 T cell receptor beta chains share one sample of origin, sequenced in a study of T cell repertoires in cytomegalovirus infection. TCRdb passed the reads through MiXCR, listing each CDR3 protein once. The sample records around 540,000 distinct CDR3 sequences, around a third being singletons. The antigens these receptors bind are not known. Sequencing was performed on cultured PBMCs, taken from culture after CMV antigen stimulation. These receptor sequences come from a human donor in good health (CMV status not recorded). Some clones in this sample may be carry-over from other donors' samples.

This clonotype appeared a few times. The chain joins TRBV7-2 to TRBJ2-3; 12 positions agree with TRBD2. V gave up 8 bases and J gave up 4 bases; unmatched junction bases: 16. CDR1 and CDR2 from the germline V gene are SGHTA and FQGNSA. The CDR3 loop spans 18 amino acids. The CDR3 DNA reads as TGTGCCAGCCGTGGCGGGACTAGCGGGTTGGGGCGTTCAGATACGCAGTATTTT. Protein sequence: CASRGGTSGLGRSDTQYF.

This clonotype was counted a few times. This rearrangement joins TRBV23-1 to TRBJ2-7; D is unclear. TRBV23-1 is labeled an ORF, and its function is uncertain. This CDR3 has 12 amino acids. V dropped 2 bases and J dropped 3 bases, with 5 bases sitting between them. CDR3 bases: TGCGCCAGCAGTCAAACCGGCTACGAGCAGTACGTC. Amino acid sequence: CASSQTGYEQYV.

The genes are TRBV24-1 and TRBJ2-1; D possibly corresponds to TRBD2 (5 bases). Trimming stripped 7 bases from V and 5 bases from J, with 14 bases between. The germline CDR1 and CDR2 sequences are KGHDR and SFDVKD. The CDR3 runs 14 residues. CDR3 amino acids: CATRGRLSDNEQFF. CDR3 bases: TGTGCCACCAGGGGGAGATTATCGGACAATGAGCAGTTCTTC.

CDR3 nucleotides: TGTGCCAGCAGTATACCCGGGACTAGCGTTCACGAGCAGTACTTC. The encoded protein is CASSIPGTSVHEQYF. V usage is TRBV28 and J usage is TRBJ2-7; TRBD2 agrees at 10 bases. The germline V gene has CDR1 MDHEN and CDR2 SYDVKM. This CDR3 has 15 residues. Trimming at V came to 5 bases and at J to 5 bases, leaving 9 bases not matched to a gene.

This clonotype has only one observation. The conserved closing phenylalanine or tryptophan is absent in this CDR3, likely reflecting a read error. The chain combines TRBV7-9 with TRBJ1-1; D is ambiguous. Deletions cut 5 bases from V and 4 bases from J, with 14 bases between. The CDR3 is 14 amino acids. Germline lookup yields CDR1 SEHNR and CDR2 FQNEAQ (reference sequence). The CDR3 protein is CASSGWGPSTEAFS. The CDR3 DNA follows: TGTGCCAGCAGCGGATGGGGTCCCAGCACTGAAGCTTTCTCT.

This clonotype occurred a few times. In DNA, the CDR3 is TGCGCCAGCAGCCAAACGGACAGGGGAAATCAGCCCCAGCATTTT. Protein product: CASSQTDRGNQPQHF. V gene TRBV4-3 combines with J gene TRBJ1-5; 9 bases fit TRBD1. Germline CDR1 LGHNA, CDR2 YSLEER. The CDR3 covers 15 residues. V lost 2 bases to trimming and J lost 4 bases; unmatched junction nucleotides: 3.

This chain connects TRBV6-8 to TRBJ1-5; weak D call: TRBD1 (5 bases). The germline V gene encodes CDR1 MNHGY and CDR2 SAAAGT. Trimming pared 8 bases from V and 6 bases from J, leaving 14 bases between. The CDR3 totals 13 residues. As DNA, the CDR3 is TGTGCCAGCGCTATGGGGGGGGGTCAGCCCCAGCATTTT. Encoded protein: CASAMGGGQPQHF.

This rearrangement joins TRBV14 to TRBJ2-1; 10 positions agree with TRBD2. The CDR3 runs 16 residues. V was clipped by 2 bases and J by 9 bases; unmatched bases: 10. Germline V gene sequence: CDR1 SGHDN, CDR2 FVKESK. Here the CDR3 reads CASSQPSRPSGSEQFF. For the CDR3, the DNA is TGTGCCAGCAGCCAACCCTCCCGCCCTAGCGGGAGTGAGCAGTTCTTC.

This clonotype was counted many times. This chain uses TRBV7-2 with TRBJ2-1; unclear D gene. From germline, CDR1 is SGHTA and CDR2 FQGNSA. Trimming removed 4 bases from V and 9 bases from J, with 19 bases in between. The CDR3 extends over 15 amino acids. CDR3 residues: CASSSFSSSPSEQFF. DNA of the CDR3: TGTGCCAGCAGCTCCTTTAGTTCGTCCCCCAGTGAGCAGTTCTTC.

This clonotype was recorded a few times. The chain combines TRBV20-1 with TRBJ2-1; the match to TRBD2 covers 10 bases. The germline CDR1 and CDR2 sequences are DFQATT and SNEGSKA (reference sequence). V lost 3 bases to trimming and J lost 1 base; unmatched junction nucleotides: 6. The CDR3 loop spans 16 amino acids. CDR3 sequence reads: CSASIASGRSYNEQFF. CDR3 sequence (DNA): TGCAGTGCTAGTATAGCTAGCGGGAGATCCTACAATGAGCAGTTCTTC.

The V gene is TRBV6-5, the J gene TRBJ2-1; the match to TRBD1 covers 9 bases. The junction had 8 bases not matched to a gene; V was cut back by 2 bases and J by 6 bases. The length of the CDR3 is 16 residues. Per germline, CDR1 MNHEY and CDR2 SVGAGI. CDR3 residues: CASSYVGQGVRNEQFF. The CDR3 DNA reads as TGTGCCAGCAGTTACGTGGGACAGGGAGTGCGCAATGAGCAGTTCTTC.

This clonotype was seen only once. The J gene is TRBJ1-5, the V gene TRBV30; 9 nucleotides align to TRBD1. V shed 3 bases, J shed 4 bases, and the junction held 10 bases outside the gene matches. There are 16 residues in the CDR3. Germline V lookup: CDR1 GTSNPN, CDR2 SVGIG (reference sequence). The DNA for the CDR3 is TGTGCCTGGAGCCCGAACAGGGGGCAAGGTAATCAGCCCCAGCATTTT. Its protein product is CAWSPNRGQGNQPQHF.

Concerning this clonotype: A much larger clone lies one base from this, so it may be a read error. The chain employs TRBV7-2 and TRBJ1-2, with TRBD1 as a possible D gene (5 bases). Germline V lookup: CDR1 SGHTA, CDR2 FQGNSA. The CDR3 extends over 15 amino acids. This CDR3 is CASSVGGEGRNGHTF. The CDR3 nucleotides read TGTGCCAGCAGCGTCGGGGGGGAGGGAAGGAATGGCCACACCTTC.

J is TRBJ2-7 and V is TRBV7-2; TRBD2 matches at 10 bases. The CDR3 spans 14 residues. In germline, CDR1 is SGHTA, CDR2 FQGNSA. V dropped 2 bases and J dropped 3; count of bases not matched to a gene: 1. This CDR3 reads CASSLTSGDYEQYF. DNA for the CDR3: TGTGCCAGCAGCTTAACTAGCGGGGACTACGAGCAGTACTTC.

The chain couples TRBV28 to TRBJ1-2; 8 nucleotides line up with TRBD1. The CDR3 extends over 13 amino acids. CDR1 is MDHEN and CDR2 is SYDVKM in the germline V gene. With V trimmed by 10 bases and J by 4 bases, 8 bases remained unmatched. DNA of the CDR3: TGTGCCACCGACGGGACAGGCCCCTATGGCTACACCTTC. Translating gives CATDGTGPYGYTF.

This clonotype was counted between two and nine times. V gene TRBV28 combines with J gene TRBJ2-4; no definite D call. Germline assignment: CDR1 MDHEN and CDR2 SYDVKM. V shed 10 bases and J shed 0 bases, with 10 bases lying between them. CDR3 length: 13 amino acids. In DNA form, the CDR3 reads TGTGCCACCGAGAAATTAGCCAAAAACATTCAGTACTTC. Protein product: CATEKLAKNIQYF.

The chain recombines TRBV27 with TRBJ2-3; 12 nucleotides align to TRBD2. The CDR3 has 16 residues. After removal of 6 bases from V and 2 bases from J, the junction contained 6 bases not matched to a gene. Per the germline V gene, CDR1 is MNHEY and CDR2 is SMNVEV (reference sequence). The chain's CDR3 is CASSPGLAGLTDTQYF. CDR3 nucleotides: TGTGCCAGCAGCCCCGGACTAGCGGGACTCACAGATACGCAGTATTTT.

V usage is TRBV7-2 and J usage is TRBJ2-2, with D tentatively TRBD2 (5 bases). Germline V gene data show CDR1 as SGHTA and CDR2 as FQGNSA. The CDR3 covers 16 residues. The V end was cut by 5 bases, the J end by 8 bases, with 21 bases between. This CDR3 reads CASSPPAAGSWGELFF. For the CDR3, the DNA is TGTGCCAGCAGCCCCCCCGCGGCGGGCTCATGGGGGGAGCTGTTTTTT.

This rearrangement joins TRBV6-2 or TRBV6-3 to TRBJ1-1; D unresolved. Per germline, CDR1 MNHEY and CDR2 SVGEGT. The CDR3 extends over 16 amino acids. V was shortened by 5 bases and J by 5 bases, with 21 bases between the two germline ends. The CDR3 loop is CASSVPRSGSRTEAFF. The DNA of the CDR3 is TGTGCCAGCAGTGTCCCGCGGTCGGGCTCTAGGACTGAAGCTTTCTTT.

The chain links TRBV7-2 to TRBJ1-2, with TRBD1 matching 7 bases. The V segment lost 5 bases and the J segment 8 bases; nucleotides outside the gene matches: 11. CDR3 length equals 14 residues. Germline assignment: CDR1 SGHTA and CDR2 FQGNSA. This CDR3 is CASSPPRQGFGYTF. The CDR3 DNA reads as TGTGCCAGCAGCCCTCCGAGACAGGGCTTCGGCTACACCTTC. Supplemented by reference TRBV7-2 and TRBJ1-2, the full variable domain reads GAGVSQSPSNKVTEKGKDVELRCDPISGHTALYWYRQSLGQGLEFLIYFQGNSAPDKSGLPSDRFSAERTGGSVSTLTIQRTQQEDSAVYLCASSPPRQGFGYTFGSGTRLTVV.

This clonotype was picked up a small number of times. The chain combines TRBV12-3 or TRBV12-4 with TRBJ1-2; D not certain. This CDR3 comprises 13 residues. V was clipped by 5 bases and J by 8 bases, with 15 bases between them. The CDR3 spells CASSPNPQWGYTF. Written as DNA, the CDR3 is TGTGCCAGCAGTCCAAATCCACAGTGGGGCTACACCTTC.

The rearrangement links TRBV20-1 to TRBJ1-2; maybe TRBD1 (6 bases). V gave up 3 bases and J gave up 6 bases, with 20 bases separating them. The CDR3 runs 15 residues. CDR1 is DFQATT, CDR2 SNEGSKA, per germline (reference sequence). The CDR3 protein is CSARSQGEAIDGYTF. The DNA for the CDR3 is TGCAGTGCTAGGTCACAGGGAGAGGCGATAGATGGCTACACCTTC.

This clonotype has more than one count but fewer than ten. This chain links TRBV19 with TRBJ2-4, with D hard to call. Deletions cut 3 bases from V and 0 bases from J, with 24 bases between. Germline values: CDR1 LNHDA, CDR2 SQIVND (reference sequence). This CDR3 has 20 amino acids. The CDR3 spells CASSIGVSGPSPIAKNIQYF. As DNA, the CDR3 is TGTGCCAGTAGTATTGGCGTTTCAGGCCCAAGCCCAATAGCCAAAAACATTCAGTACTTC.

The chain couples TRBV6-1 to TRBJ1-5; a weak D match, TRBD1 (5 bases). Trimming cost V 5 bases and J 4 bases, with 12 bases left between them. Germline-derived CDR1 and CDR2 are MNHNS and SASEGT. The CDR3 consists of 14 residues. This chain's CDR3 is CASSPSGHNQPQHF. The CDR3 nucleotides are TGTGCCAGCAGTCCTAGTGGACATAATCAGCCCCAGCATTTT.

In its sample, this clonotype was seen a few times. V usage is TRBV6-1 and J usage is TRBJ2-7, with 7 bases fitting TRBD2. The CDR3 is 14 residues long. CDR1 is MNHNS and CDR2 is SASEGT in the germline V gene. V lost 5 bases and J lost 3; bases outside the gene matches: 7. The CDR3 loop is CASSQRSSGYEQYF. CDR3 sequence (DNA): TGTGCCAGCAGTCAGAGATCTAGCGGCTACGAGCAGTACTTC.

This clonotype showed up many times. The chain links TRBV7-2 to TRBJ2-3, with 7 bases aligning to TRBD2. With 1 base clipped from V and 4 bases from J, the junction kept 5 bases outside the gene matches. Germline V lookup: CDR1 SGHTA, CDR2 FQGNSA. This CDR3 has 15 residues. The CDR3 sequence is CASSLEGLLPDTQYF. In nucleotides, the CDR3 is TGTGCCAGCAGCTTAGAGGGACTACTGCCAGATACGCAGTATTTT.

The genes are TRBV5-6 and TRBJ2-1; D uncertain. This CDR3 has 14 residues. V dropped 2 bases and J dropped 8 bases, with 14 bases sitting between them. Germline V CDR1 and CDR2: SGHDT, YYEEEE. CDR3 in amino acids: CASSFKGRVYEQFF. The CDR3 region has the DNA TGTGCCAGCAGCTTTAAAGGCCGGGTCTATGAGCAGTTCTTC.